A single sample gave rise to the 24 T cell receptor beta chains below, sequenced in a study of cytomegalovirus exposure and HLA in healthy donors. Sequencing used immunoSEQ multiplex PCR; TCRdb keeps in-frame clones, though not all of them. This repertoire shows under 75,000 clones, 85% found once; its top ten account for 2.5% to 3.5%. Specimen: PBMCs. Receptor source: a man between 25 and 39 years old in good health and CMV-seronegative.

The chain uses TRBV11-3 and TRBJ2-6; D is ambiguous. The CDR3 has 15 amino acids. V lost 0 bases and J 0 bases, leaving 3 bases between the germline ends. The germline V gene encodes CDR1 SGHNT and CDR2 YENEEA. CDR3 amino acids: CASSLEYSGANVLTF. CDR3 sequence (DNA): TGTGCCAGCAGCTTAGAATACTCTGGGGCCAACGTCCTGACTTTC.

The V gene is TRBV7-9, the J gene TRBJ1-1; 7 bases line up with TRBD1. With 5 bases clipped from V and 5 bases from J, the junction kept 5 bases outside the gene matches. This CDR3 has 13 amino acids. Germline lookup yields CDR1 SEHNR and CDR2 FQNEAQ (reference sequence). The CDR3 sequence: CASSQGGGTEAFF. CDR3 in DNA: TGTGCCAGCAGCCAGGGGGGCGGGACTGAAGCTTTCTTT.

This clone was seen only once. V gene TRBV2 combines with J gene TRBJ2-1; 8 nucleotides agree with TRBD2. V gave up 8 bases and J gave up 9 bases; unmatched junction bases: 15. The germline gives CDR1 SNHLY, CDR2 FYNNEI. The CDR3 is 15 residues long. The CDR3 reads CASGPGLDFLGEQFF. The CDR3, as DNA: TGTGCCAGCGGGCCGGGACTAGACTTCCTTGGTGAGCAGTTCTTC.

The chain has TRBV27 and TRBJ2-2, with unresolved D. This CDR3 is 14 amino acids long. The germline V gene has CDR1 MNHEY and CDR2 SMNVEV (reference sequence). The V end lost 2 bases, the J end lost 3 bases, and 7 bases lay between the germline ends. The DNA of the CDR3 is TGTGCCAGCAGTTTAGACATCGACACCGGGGAGCTGTTTTTT. Translating it yields CASSLDIDTGELFF.

The chain employs TRBV28 and TRBJ2-7, with 7 bases identical to TRBD1. V lost 4 bases to trimming and J lost 3 bases; unmatched junction nucleotides: 3. The length of the CDR3 is 13 residues. CDR1 is MDHEN, CDR2 SYDVKM, per germline. The CDR3 protein is CASSYGQDYEQYF. The CDR3 region has the DNA TGTGCCAGCAGTTATGGACAGGACTACGAGCAGTACTTC. Variable domain in full (rest from reference TRBV28 and TRBJ2-7): DVKVTQSSRYLVKRTGEKVFLECVQDMDHENMFWYRQDPGLGLRLIYFSYDVKMKEKGDIPEGYSVSREKKERFSLILESASTNQTSMYLCASSYGQDYEQYFGPGTRLTVT.

V and J are TRBV2 and TRBJ2-2, with 7 bases lining up with TRBD1. Trimming at V came to 10 bases and at J to 5 bases, leaving 7 bases not matched to a gene. The CDR3 length is 13 residues. Germline-derived CDR1 and CDR2 are SNHLY and FYNNEI. The CDR3 region has the DNA TGTGCCATCAACAGGGGATATACCGGGGAGCTGTTTTTT. Translated: CAINRGYTGELFF.

The V and J genes are TRBV7-9 and TRBJ2-7; D unclear. Germline V gene sequence: CDR1 SEHNR, CDR2 FQNEAQ (reference sequence). This CDR3 is 13 amino acids long. The V end lost 4 bases, the J end lost 7 bases, and 14 bases lay between the germline ends. CDR3 DNA: TGTGCCAGCAGCTCCCCGTGGGTCCCGGAGCAGTACGTC. Its translation: CASSSPWVPEQYV.

Regarding this clone: This likely came from a read error, as a far larger clone is one base away. The chain joins TRBV6-5 to TRBJ1-2; 7 bases agree with TRBD1. Germline V gene sequence: CDR1 MNHEY, CDR2 SVGAGI. V shed 7 bases and J 2 bases; nucleotides not matched to a gene: 4. CDR3 length: 13 amino acids. The CDR3 coding sequence is TGTGCCAGCAACCCGGGACAGAACTATGGCTACACCTTC. Protein product: CASNPGQNYGYTF.

The rearrangement joins TRBV5-1 to TRBJ1-5; D is ambiguous. Germline CDR1 and CDR2: SGHRS and YFSETQ. V was clipped by 1 base and J by 0 bases, with 14 bases between them. The CDR3 runs to 17 residues. The CDR3: CASSLNEGFYSNQPQHF. The CDR3 DNA reads as TGCGCCAGCAGCTTGAACGAGGGCTTCTATAGCAATCAGCCCCAGCATTTT.

The V call is TRBV2, the J call TRBJ1-5, with TRBD1 as a possible D gene (6 bases). Germline V gives CDR1 SNHLY, CDR2 FYNNEI. This CDR3 comprises 14 residues. V gave up 7 bases and J gave up 3 bases, with 13 bases separating them. Here the CDR3 reads CASNPGQHNQPQHF. In DNA, the CDR3 is TGTGCCAGCAACCCAGGACAGCACAATCAGCCCCAGCATTTT.

The rearrangement links TRBV29-1 to TRBJ2-3; 7 bases match TRBD2. The CDR3 loop spans 17 amino acids. Germline lookup yields CDR1 SQVTM and CDR2 ANQGSEA. Trimming cost V 2 bases and J 0 bases; bases outside gene matches: 11. The CDR3 bases are TGCAGCGTTGAATTAATCGGGCGGGAGCGTAGCACAGATACGCAGTATTTT. This codes for CSVELIGRERSTDTQYF.

A single count supports this clone. The CDR3 region is CASSRVASGRLQETQYF. The CDR3 DNA follows: TGCGCCAGCAGCCGGGTCGCTAGCGGGAGACTCCAAGAGACCCAGTACTTC. This chain connects TRBV4-1 to TRBJ2-5; 10 nucleotides align to TRBD2. The CDR3 is made up of 17 amino acids. V shed 4 bases, J shed 1 base, and the junction held 9 bases outside the gene matches. Germline CDR1 is MGHRA and CDR2 is YSYEKL.

CDR3 sequence reads: CASSRVRETQYF. DNA of the CDR3: TGTGCCAGCAGCAGGGTGCGGGAGACCCAGTACTTC. This sequence joins TRBV21-1 and TRBJ2-5; the D call of TRBD2 is as the table states it, not checked on the DNA. TRBV21-1 constitutes a pseudogene. This CDR3 has 12 residues.

This chain's CDR3 is CASSLGRQGVAGELFF. The CDR3, as DNA: TGTGCCAGCAGCTTAGGTCGACAGGGGGTGGCCGGGGAGCTGTTTTTT. The chain employs TRBV7-7 and TRBJ2-2; 9 positions agree with TRBD1. Germline values: CDR1 SSHAT, CDR2 FNYEAQ (reference sequence). With 1 base clipped from V and 6 bases from J, the junction kept 6 bases outside the gene matches. The length of the CDR3 is 16 residues. Supplemented by reference TRBV7-7 and TRBJ2-2, the full variable domain reads GAGVSQSPRYKVTKRGQDVTLRCDPISSHATLYWYQQALGQGPEFLTYFNYEAQPDKSGLPSDRFSAERPEGSISTLTIQRTEQRDSAMYRCASSLGRQGVAGELFFGEGSRLTVL.

The V and J genes are TRBV2 and TRBJ2-2; D gene unclear. V shed 3 bases and J shed 1 base, with 6 bases lying between them. From germline, CDR1 is SNHLY and CDR2 FYNNEI. The CDR3 is 14 amino acids. The CDR3 protein is CASSEHLNTGELFF. CDR3 bases: TGTGCCAGCAGTGAGCACTTGAACACCGGGGAGCTGTTTTTT.

The rearrangement joins TRBV27 to TRBJ2-1; D perhaps matches TRBD2 (7 bases). Trimming took 0 bases from V and 9 from J, leaving 21 bases between them. There are 17 residues in the CDR3. Germline V gene lookup returns CDR1 MNHEY and CDR2 SMNVEV (reference sequence). The CDR3 sequence: CASSLSPGSGGGREQFF. The CDR3 region has the DNA TGTGCCAGCAGTTTATCTCCAGGGTCGGGGGGCGGTCGTGAGCAGTTCTTC.

The rearrangement links TRBV2 to TRBJ2-2; D perhaps matches TRBD2 (6 bases). Trimming removed 0 bases at V and 8 bases at J, with 7 bases between. Germline CDR1 SNHLY, CDR2 FYNNEI. This CDR3 contains 13 residues. The CDR3 region has the DNA TGTGCCAGCAGTGAAGCGGGGGGTGGGGAGCTGTTTTTT. Its protein product is CASSEAGGGELFF. The full variable domain, with the rest looked up from reference TRBV2 and TRBJ2-2, is EPEVTQTPSHQVTQMGQEVILRCVPISNHLYFYWYRQILGQKVEFLVSFYNNEISEKSEIFDDQFSVERPDGSNFTLKIRSTKLEDSAMYFCASSEAGGGELFFGEGSRLTVL.

This chain uses TRBV15 with TRBJ2-2, with D tentatively TRBD1 (5 bases). This CDR3 comprises 15 residues. V was shortened by 6 bases and J by 0 bases, with 11 bases between the two germline ends. Per germline, CDR1 LNHNV and CDR2 YYDKDF (reference sequence). CDR3: CATRWGYANTGELFF. In DNA form, the CDR3 reads TGTGCCACCAGGTGGGGCTACGCGAACACCGGGGAGCTGTTTTTT. The whole variable domain, filled in from reference TRBV15 and TRBJ2-2, reads DAMVIQNPRYQVTQFGKPVTLSCSQTLNHNVMYWYQQKSSQAPKLLFHYYDKDFNNEADTPDNFQSRRPNTSFCFLDIRSPGLGDTAMYLCATRWGYANTGELFFGEGSRLTVL.

The V gene is TRBV18, the J gene TRBJ2-3; TRBD1 might be the D (6 bases). Looked up from germline, CDR1 is KGHSH and CDR2 is LQKENI. Trimming removed 3 bases at V and 0 bases at J, with 13 bases between. The CDR3 is 16 residues long. Here the CDR3 reads CASSPFRTASTDTQYF. As DNA, the CDR3 is TGTGCCAGCTCACCTTTCCGGACAGCTAGCACAGATACGCAGTATTTT.

The chain recombines TRBV2 with TRBJ1-1; 9 nucleotides line up with TRBD1. Germline V gene data show CDR1 as SNHLY and CDR2 as FYNNEI. This CDR3 region has 14 residues. The V and J ends lost 10 bases and 11 bases, in that order; junction bases with no gene match: 17. CDR3 loop: CAISSDRGHWGAFF. Here the CDR3 DNA reads TGTGCCATCAGCTCGGACAGGGGACACTGGGGCGCTTTCTTT.

On this clone itself: At the DNA level, this CDR3 is encoded by other sequences in the same sample as well. J is TRBJ2-7 and V is TRBV5-6; D unresolved. Germline-derived CDR1 and CDR2 are SGHDT and YYEEEE. CDR3 length: 12 amino acids. The CDR3 DNA follows: TGTGCTAGCAGCTTGAGGTCGAGCGAGCAGTACGTC. Encoded protein: CASSLRSSEQYV.

This chain uses TRBV5-6 with TRBJ1-5; 7 bases fit TRBD1. This CDR3 region has 16 residues. Germline loops: CDR1 SGHDT, CDR2 YYEEEE. The trim removed 3 bases at V and 0 bases at J, leaving 6 bases unmatched. CDR3 nucleotides: TGTGCCAGCAGCTCTTCAGACAGGGATAGCAATCAGCCCCAGCATTTT. Protein: CASSSSDRDSNQPQHF.

The chain uses TRBV6-5 and TRBJ2-7, with 7 bases lining up with TRBD1. The CDR3 loop spans 15 amino acids. J lost 2 bases, V lost 6 bases, and 10 bases had no gene match. Germline CDR1 is MNHEY and CDR2 is SVGAGI. The DNA for the CDR3 is TGTGCCAGCAGGTACCGGGACAGTTCTACCTACGAGCAGTACTTC. As protein: CASRYRDSSTYEQYF.

This chain joins TRBV10-1 and TRBJ2-2, with 9 bases that match TRBD2. CDR3 size: 17 residues. The germline V gene encodes CDR1 WNHNN and CDR2 SYGVQD (reference sequence). With V trimmed by 1 base and J by 1 base, 4 bases remained unmatched. The CDR3: CASSEFELAGNTGELFF. In DNA, the CDR3 is TGCGCCAGCAGTGAGTTTGAACTAGCGGGGAACACCGGGGAGCTGTTTTTT.